This T cell receptor beta chain comes out of a study of blood T cell repertoires in COVID-19. The study recruited exposed participants who had met a COVID-19 case within 2 weeks before entry. As processed by the authors: How many nucleated cells were present was estimated from reference gene primer amplification. Produced via immunoSEQ multiplex PCR; TCRdb's table is partial and in-frame only. V and J calls and clone size are those listed in that table; D and trimming were worked out from the DNA. The sample consists of around 400,000 clones, 70% to 90% of them appearing once. The J segment lost 1 base and the V segment lost 4 bases, leaving 6 bases of the junction unmatched. Germline CDR1 is MDHEN and CDR2 is SYDVKM. The CDR3 is 15 residues long.

The sequence was collected from a young woman who had been exposed to COVID-19. V gene TRBV28 combines with J gene TRBJ1-1, with 7 bases identical to TRBD1. Sequencing was carried out using PBMCs or T cells enriched from blood (not recorded which). CDR3 in amino acids: CASSYGHRGNTEAFF. For the CDR3, the DNA is TGTGCCAGCAGTTATGGCCACAGGGGGAACACTGAAGCTTTCTTT.